This entry features one TCR beta chain sequence. Here immunoSEQ multiplex PCR was the method, and the copy in TCRdb shows in-frame clones only, minus some. Of roughly 390,000 clones listed, more than 70% are singletons. This record comes from a study of blood T cell repertoires in COVID-19. At the level of the study: PBMCs, B-cell-depleted T cells, or T cells were the source of the cDNA or gDNA that made up the material.

Per germline, CDR1 MNHEY and CDR2 SVGEGT. J lost 0 bases, V lost 5 bases, and 6 bases had no gene match. CDR3 size: 15 residues. This TCR derives from a woman aged 30 to 39 with COVID-19, enrolled during active disease. Sequenced: peripheral blood. The gene calls are TRBV6-2 or TRBV6-3 and TRBJ2-5, with 7 bases fitting TRBD1. CDR3 sequence reads: CASSTQGQNQETQYF. CDR3 bases: TGTGCCAGCAGTACACAGGGACAGAACCAAGAGACCCAGTACTTC.